The T cell receptor (beta chain) described here comes from a study of long-term antiretroviral therapy in people with HIV. Losses at the gene ends were 1 base for V and 3 bases for J; bases not matched to a gene: 4. This CDR3 has 15 amino acids. CDR1 and CDR2 (germline): LGHNA, YNFKEQ. Version v3.0 of the immunoSEQ assay ran at survey level. Sequenced by immunoSEQ multiplex PCR; TCRdb stores in-frame clones only, minus some. The sample consists of under 50,000 clones, roughly nine tenths of them appearing once. The sample was unsorted PBMCs, taken 1.2 years after starting antiretroviral therapy. The chain links TRBV4-2 to TRBJ2-5; 8 bases align to TRBD1. The TCR sequence derives from a woman in her fifties or sixties with HIV. CDR3: CASSQGQGAEETQYF. The CDR3 nucleotides read TGTGCCAGCAGCCAAGGGCAGGGGGCAGAAGAGACCCAGTACTTC.